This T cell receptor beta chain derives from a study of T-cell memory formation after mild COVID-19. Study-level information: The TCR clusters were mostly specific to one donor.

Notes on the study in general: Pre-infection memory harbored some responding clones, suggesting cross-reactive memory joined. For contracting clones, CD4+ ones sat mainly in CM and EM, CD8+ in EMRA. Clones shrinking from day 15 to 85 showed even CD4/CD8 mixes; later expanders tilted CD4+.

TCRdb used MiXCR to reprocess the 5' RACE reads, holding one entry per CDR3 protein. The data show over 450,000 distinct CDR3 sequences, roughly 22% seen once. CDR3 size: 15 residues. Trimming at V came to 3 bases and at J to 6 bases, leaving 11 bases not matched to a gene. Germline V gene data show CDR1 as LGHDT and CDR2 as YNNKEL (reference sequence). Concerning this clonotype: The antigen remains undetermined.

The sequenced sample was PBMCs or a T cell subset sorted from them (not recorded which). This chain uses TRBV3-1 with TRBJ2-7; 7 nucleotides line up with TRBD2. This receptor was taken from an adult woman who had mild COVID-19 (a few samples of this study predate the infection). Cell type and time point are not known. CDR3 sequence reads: CASSHWGAGMGEQYF. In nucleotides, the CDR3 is TGTGCCAGCAGCCACTGGGGAGCGGGAATGGGCGAGCAGTACTTC.